The present entry profiles one TCR beta chain with its context. Second-dose timings of about 4 or about 12 weeks were pooled. This entry is derived from a study of T cell responses to AZD1222 COVID-19 vaccine. Per the germline V gene, CDR1 is GTSNPN and CDR2 is SVGIG (reference sequence). V was pared by 2 bases and J by 5 bases, with 9 bases between. CDR3 length: 12 residues. Profiling relied on immunoSEQ multiplex PCR, and the TCRdb table lists in-frame clones only, not all of them. The sample contains about 77,000 clones, more than 85% of which appear only once. The sequenced sample was peripheral blood, obtained 28 days after the second AZD1222 dose. V is TRBV30 and J is TRBJ1-2; D is undetermined. This TCR came from an adult who received the AZD1222 COVID-19 vaccine. The CDR3 here is CAWSISLYGYTF. CDR3 bases: TGTGCCTGGAGTATAAGTTTGTATGGCTACACCTTC.